This TCR beta chain comes out of a study of shared clonotypes between healthy human individuals. Broader study findings: The low donor count limited represented genetic and exposure-history diversity. Sequencing depth was expected to influence donor clonotype sharing.

With 1 base removed from V and 1 base from J, the gap between germline ends came to 8 bases. This CDR3 is 14 amino acids long. Germline V gene lookup returns CDR1 SGHRS and CDR2 YFSETQ. Note on this clone: The antigen is not known. The same CDR3 also results from other DNA sequences found in this sample.

Sequenced by immunoSEQ multiplex PCR; TCRdb stores in-frame clones only, minus some. The table lists millions of clones, roughly 96% of them singletons. The study enrolled healthy HIV-negative adults without recent acute infections or vaccinations as donors. Sequenced sample: naive CD4+ T cells sorted from blood. Subset given: CD45RA+ positively selected. The rearrangement uses TRBV5-1 and TRBJ2-5; a weak D match, TRBD2 (6 bases). The receptor's source is a man between 18 and 35 years old in good health. CDR3 nucleotides: TGCGCCAGCAGCTTGTTGGGGGGCCAAGAGACCCAGTACTTC. Translating it yields CASSLLGGQETQYF.